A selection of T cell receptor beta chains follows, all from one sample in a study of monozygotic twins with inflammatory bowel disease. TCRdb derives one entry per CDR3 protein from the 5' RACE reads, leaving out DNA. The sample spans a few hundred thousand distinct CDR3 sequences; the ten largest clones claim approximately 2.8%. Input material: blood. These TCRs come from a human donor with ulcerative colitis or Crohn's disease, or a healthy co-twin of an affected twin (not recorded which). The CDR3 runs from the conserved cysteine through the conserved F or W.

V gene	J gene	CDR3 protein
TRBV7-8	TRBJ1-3	CASSLLRGTGNTIYF
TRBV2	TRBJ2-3	CASSEGGRPYTDTQYF
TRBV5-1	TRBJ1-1	CASSLAIAGLTEAFF
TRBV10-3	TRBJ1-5	CAISGGPLNQPQHF
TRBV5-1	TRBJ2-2	CASSLGDREAGELFF
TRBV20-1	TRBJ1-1	CSASVGQGAFEAFF
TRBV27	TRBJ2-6	CASSALDSGANVLTF
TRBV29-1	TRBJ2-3	CSVGGTEYTTDTQYF
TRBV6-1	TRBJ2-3	CASSEAAGRYTQYF
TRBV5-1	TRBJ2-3	CASSLGLTRTDTQYF
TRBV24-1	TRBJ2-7	CATSDHKRSSYEQYF
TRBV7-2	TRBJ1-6	CASSFRQSGPLHF
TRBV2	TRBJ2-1	CASSDEGGRYNEQFF
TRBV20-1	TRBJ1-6	CSAPTGSSSYNSPLHF
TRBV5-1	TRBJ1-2	CASSPQGSQDYTF
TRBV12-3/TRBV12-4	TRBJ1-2	CASSSSDGLYGYTF
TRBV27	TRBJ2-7	CASRVAGGLYEQYF
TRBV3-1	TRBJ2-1	CASSQDRPHNEQFF
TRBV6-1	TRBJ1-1	CASSLTAFLNTEAFF
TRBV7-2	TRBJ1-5	CASSLGRNNQPQHF
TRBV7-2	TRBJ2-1	CASSMMGTGIEQFF
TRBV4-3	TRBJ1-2	CASSQAWRQNNYGYTF
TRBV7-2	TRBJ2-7	CASSLVSTGYEQYF
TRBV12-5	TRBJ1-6	CASGLVLQGFSNSPLHF
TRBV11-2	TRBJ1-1	CASSLVDPVGAQNTEAFF
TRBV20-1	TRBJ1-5	CSARKTGTWSNQPQHF
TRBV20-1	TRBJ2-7	CSARKGLAEYSYEQYF
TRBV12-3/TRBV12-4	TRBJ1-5	CASSFDPTPGQGAVSNQPQHF